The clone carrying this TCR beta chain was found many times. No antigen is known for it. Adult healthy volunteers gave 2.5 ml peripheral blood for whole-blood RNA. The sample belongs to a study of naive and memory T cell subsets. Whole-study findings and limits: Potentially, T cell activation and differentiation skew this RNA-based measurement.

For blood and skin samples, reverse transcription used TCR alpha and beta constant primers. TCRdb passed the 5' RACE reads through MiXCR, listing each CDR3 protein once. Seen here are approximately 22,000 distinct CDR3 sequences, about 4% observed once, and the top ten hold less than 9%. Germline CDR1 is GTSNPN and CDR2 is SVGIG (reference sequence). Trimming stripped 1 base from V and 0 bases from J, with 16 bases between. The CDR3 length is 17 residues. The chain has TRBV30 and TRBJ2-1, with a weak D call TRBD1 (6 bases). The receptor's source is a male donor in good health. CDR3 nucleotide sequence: TGTGCCTGGAGTGATACAGGGCCACTGAGCTCCTACAATGAGCAGTTCTTC. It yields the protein CAWSDTGPLSSYNEQFF.